A selection of T cell receptor beta chains follows, all from one sample in a study of metastatic and nonmetastatic thyroid tumors. With MiXCR, TCRdb reprocessed the PCR reads. The sample holds about 30,000 clones, 11% seen once. Sequenced material: blood. Receptors originate from a female donor with papillary thyroid cancer or a benign thyroid nodule (not recorded which). Some clones in this sample may be carry-over from other donors' samples. Each CDR3 is given with its conserved first and last residue. Fields, in order: D gene, V gene, CDR3 protein. The D gene is left open where the match is weak.

d_gene: TRBD1; v_gene: TRBV10-1; CDR3aa: CASSESRAGQGSYEQYF
d_gene: .; v_gene: TRBV6-9; CDR3aa: CASSYGAIGNNEQFF
d_gene: .; v_gene: TRBV12-3/TRBV12-4; CDR3aa: CASSEDGRSYEQYF
d_gene: .; v_gene: TRBV6-1; CDR3aa: CASSDGGAGNTIYF
d_gene: .; v_gene: TRBV2; CDR3aa: CASSAWGSEKNEQFF
d_gene: .; v_gene: TRBV2; CDR3aa: CASSVQGRGNEAFF
d_gene: .; v_gene: TRBV6-4; CDR3aa: CASSRTPVGTDTQYF
d_gene: .; v_gene: TRBV28; CDR3aa: CASSLIGGEGEKLFF
d_gene: .; v_gene: TRBV19; CDR3aa: CASMTVATGNTIYF
d_gene: .; v_gene: TRBV3-1; CDR3aa: CASSPSQVNYGYTF
d_gene: .; v_gene: TRBV6-2/TRBV6-3; CDR3aa: CATSGGPVAYNSPLHF